The 29 T cell receptor beta chains below were found in one sample sequenced in a study of T cells in tuberculosis. Repertoires were generated with immunoSEQ multiplex PCR, while TCRdb's copy carries only in-frame clones and drops some. The sample gives about 36,000 clones, about 93% of which show up once; roughly 6.4% is in the top ten. Sequencing was carried out using PBMCs. These TCRs come from a donor aged 10-29 years with latent tuberculosis or without tuberculosis infection.

About this clone: An end of the junction differs from the germline gene, which may be a read error. The V gene is TRBV2, the J gene TRBJ1-3, with no clear D. Germline V CDR1 and CDR2: SNHLY, FYNNEI. The CDR3 spans 14 residues. The CDR3, as DNA: TGTGCCAGCAGGGAAGGACTCTCTGGAAACACCATATATTTT. As protein: CASREGLSGNTIYF.

The gene calls are TRBV15 and TRBJ2-1, with 8 bases matching TRBD2. The germline CDR1 and CDR2 sequences are LNHNV and YYDKDF (reference sequence). This CDR3 is built from 16 residues. V dropped 0 bases and J dropped 5; count of bases not matched to a gene: 6. Here the CDR3 reads CATSRDGTSGNNEQFF. The CDR3 DNA reads TGTGCCACCAGCAGAGACGGGACTAGTGGGAACAATGAGCAGTTCTTC. Complete variable domain (other parts from reference TRBV15 and TRBJ2-1): DAMVIQNPRYQVTQFGKPVTLSCSQTLNHNVMYWYQQKSSQAPKLLFHYYDKDFNNEADTPDNFQSRRPNTSFCFLDIRSPGLGDTAMYLCATSRDGTSGNNEQFFGPGTRLTVL.

The chain uses TRBV5-5 and TRBJ2-1; no clear D. The CDR3 covers 12 residues. Trimming took 0 bases from V and 9 from J, leaving 7 bases between them. Per the germline V gene, CDR1 is SGHKS and CDR2 is YYEKEE (reference sequence). The CDR3 loop reads CASSLAYSEQFF. Here the CDR3 DNA reads TGTGCCAGCAGCTTGGCCTACTCTGAGCAGTTCTTC.

This clone appeared a single time. The chain has TRBV7-2 and TRBJ1-1; D perhaps matches TRBD1 (5 bases). V was pared by 5 bases and J by 1 base, with 11 bases between. Germline lookup yields CDR1 SGHTA and CDR2 FQGNSA. This CDR3 comprises 14 residues. CDR3 amino acids: CASSPRTQNTEAFF. DNA for the CDR3: TGTGCCAGCAGCCCGAGGACACAGAACACTGAAGCTTTCTTT.

The V and J genes are TRBV5-1 and TRBJ2-1; 11 bases match TRBD2. V lost 4 bases to trimming and J lost 2 bases; unmatched junction nucleotides: 5. Germline V CDR1 and CDR2: SGHRS, YFSETQ. The CDR3 totals 16 residues. CDR3 protein: CASSDPSGGTYNEQFF. In DNA, the CDR3 is TGCGCCAGCAGCGATCCTAGCGGGGGGACCTACAATGAGCAGTTCTTC.

The chain links TRBV7-3 to TRBJ2-1, with 8 positions matching TRBD2. The germline gives CDR1 SGHTA, CDR2 FQGTGA. The CDR3 sequence is 15 residues long. The V and J ends lost 8 bases and 0 bases, in that order; junction bases with no gene match: 6. In DNA, the CDR3 is TGTGCCAGCGCCACCGGGACTAGCTCCTACAATGAGCAGTTCTTC. It codes for CASATGTSSYNEQFF.

This clone was seen only once. The CDR3 here is CASSSTGGTGELFF. The CDR3 bases are TGTGCCAGCAGCTCGACGGGGGGGACCGGGGAGCTGTTTTTT. The gene calls are TRBV7-3 and TRBJ2-2; 8 bases are shared with TRBD2. Trimming cost V 4 bases and J 5 bases; bases outside gene matches: 3. The CDR3 has 14 amino acids. CDR1 and CDR2 from the germline V gene are SGHTA and FQGTGA.

The chain is built from TRBV7-6 and TRBJ2-3; perhaps TRBD1 as D (6 bases). CDR1 and CDR2 (germline): SGHVS, FNYEAQ. V shed 1 base and J shed 2 bases, with 13 bases lying between them. This CDR3 spans 16 amino acids. The CDR3 sequence is CASSLGVGGATDTQYF. Here the CDR3 DNA reads TGTGCCAGCAGCTTAGGGGTAGGGGGAGCCACAGATACGCAGTATTTT.

V is TRBV6-1 and J is TRBJ1-2; no clear D gene. With 7 bases removed from V and 4 bases from J, the gap between germline ends came to 13 bases. There are 13 residues in the CDR3. The germline V gene has CDR1 MNHNS and CDR2 SASEGT. The CDR3 reads CASTKPPLYGYTF. CDR3 bases: TGTGCCAGCACCAAGCCACCCCTCTATGGCTACACCTTC.

V and J are TRBV5-1 and TRBJ2-4; TRBD1 matches 11 bases. V shed 3 bases, J shed 0 bases, and the junction held 2 bases outside the gene matches. Germline CDR1 is SGHRS and CDR2 is YFSETQ. The CDR3 spans 16 residues. The DNA for the CDR3 is TGCGCCAGCAGCTGGACAGGGGGCGCAGCCAAAAACATTCAGTACTTC. Amino acids: CASSWTGGAAKNIQYF.

Only a few counts were recorded for this clone. The chain has TRBV5-1 and TRBJ2-1; 7 bases align to TRBD2. Germline V gene data show CDR1 as SGHRS and CDR2 as YFSETQ. J was trimmed by 8 bases and V by 2 bases; bases with no gene match: 7. The CDR3 sequence is 14 residues long. The CDR3 reads CASSFTGGMDEQFF. CDR3 in DNA: TGCGCCAGCAGCTTTACGGGGGGAATGGATGAGCAGTTCTTC.

The chain uses TRBV9 and TRBJ2-3; D is undetermined. The CDR3 runs 13 residues. V shed 4 bases and J shed 2 bases, with 8 bases lying between them. Per the germline V gene, CDR1 is SGDLS and CDR2 is YYNGEE. This CDR3 is CASSPQNTDTQYF. The CDR3, as DNA: TGTGCCAGCAGCCCCCAAAACACAGATACGCAGTATTTT.

The chain carries TRBV27 and TRBJ2-1; 8 positions match TRBD1. Trimming at V came to 5 bases and at J to 8 bases, leaving 11 bases not matched to a gene. This CDR3 spans 15 amino acids. Germline V lookup: CDR1 MNHEY, CDR2 SMNVEV (reference sequence). CDR3 in DNA: TGTGCCAGCAGTCCCACAGGGGGGCGGTTCGATGAGCAGTTCTTC. It encodes CASSPTGGRFDEQFF.

J is TRBJ1-5 and V is TRBV19; the D gene is possibly TRBD1 (6 bases). Germline CDR1 is LNHDA and CDR2 is SQIVND (reference sequence). There are 15 residues in the CDR3. V was shortened by 4 bases and J by 0 bases, with 10 bases between the two germline ends. The CDR3 coding sequence is TGTGCCAGTAGTAAAGGACAGTCTAGCAATCAGCCCCAGCATTTT. Residues: CASSKGQSSNQPQHF.

V and J are TRBV19 and TRBJ1-2; D gene ambiguous. Trimming shortened V by 2 bases and J by 4 bases, and 14 bases separated the two germline ends. CDR3 length: 15 residues. Germline assignment: CDR1 LNHDA and CDR2 SQIVND (reference sequence). The CDR3 spells CASSILGEMVYGYTF. DNA of the CDR3: TGTGCCAGTAGTATATTGGGCGAAATGGTCTATGGCTACACCTTC.

This clone was seen more than once but under ten times. The genes are TRBV19 and TRBJ1-2; 7 bases are a match to TRBD1. J gave up 7 bases and V 10 bases, and 12 bases lay outside the gene matches. The CDR3 sequence is 13 residues long. The germline gives CDR1 LNHDA, CDR2 SQIVND (reference sequence). CDR3 sequence reads: CATTPRGQSGYTF. Written as DNA, the CDR3 is TGTGCCACTACCCCGAGGGGGCAGAGTGGCTACACCTTC.

The chain recombines TRBV30 with TRBJ2-5; a weak D match, TRBD1 (5 bases). The ends were cut back, 2 bases at V and 10 bases at J, with 17 bases in the middle. This CDR3 comprises 13 residues. The germline V gene encodes CDR1 GTSNPN and CDR2 SVGIG (reference sequence). CDR3 DNA sequence: TGTGCCTGGAGTCAAACCGTGAAGGGGATCCAGTACTTC. Protein: CAWSQTVKGIQYF. Full variable domain (remainder filled in from reference TRBV30 and TRBJ2-5): SQTIHQWPATLVQPVGSPLSLECTVEGTSNPNLYWYRQAAGRGLQLLFYSVGIGQISSEVPQNLSASRPQDRQFILSSKKLLLSDSGFYLCAWSQTVKGIQYFGPGTRLLVL.

J is TRBJ1-5 and V is TRBV6-1; a possible D gene is TRBD1 (5 bases). Germline-derived CDR1 and CDR2 are MNHNS and SASEGT. The V end was cut by 5 bases, the J end by 4 bases, with 12 bases between. CDR3 size: 14 residues. CDR3 nucleotides: TGTGCCAGCAGTTTTGGACATATGAATCAGCCCCAGCATTTT. It is translated as CASSFGHMNQPQHF.

This chain connects TRBV15 to TRBJ2-1; TRBD1 aligns across 7 bases. The CDR3 is 15 amino acids. The V gene end was trimmed by 4 bases and the J gene end by 0 bases; junction bases not matched to a gene: 3. Germline V gene data show CDR1 as LNHNV and CDR2 as YYDKDF (reference sequence). CDR3 coding DNA: TGTGCCACCAGCAAGGACAGGACCTCCTACAATGAGCAGTTCTTC. Residues: CATSKDRTSYNEQFF.

The V call is TRBV5-8, the J call TRBJ2-7; TRBD1 is a possible D gene (5 bases). The CDR3 runs 13 residues. V was trimmed by 3 bases and J by 6 bases, leaving 13 bases between them. Germline assignment: CDR1 SGHTS and CDR2 YDEGEE. Here the CDR3 DNA reads TGTGCCAGCAGCTCTACAGGTTCGGGCGAGCAGTACTTC. Protein product: CASSSTGSGEQYF.

This clone was detected a few times. The chain is built from TRBV5-1 and TRBJ1-1; 7 bases fit TRBD1. Losses at the gene ends were 6 bases for V and 4 bases for J; bases not matched to a gene: 12. CDR1 is SGHRS and CDR2 is YFSETQ in the germline V gene. The CDR3 totals 15 residues. The DNA of the CDR3 is TGCGCCAGCACCGATCTGCAGGGGGACGGCACTGAAGCTTTCTTT. It yields the protein CASTDLQGDGTEAFF.

This chain joins TRBV27 and TRBJ1-6; no definite D call. The germline V gene has CDR1 MNHEY and CDR2 SMNVEV (reference sequence). The CDR3 loop spans 15 amino acids. Deletions cut 5 bases from V and 3 bases from J, with 11 bases between. The CDR3 DNA sequence: TGTGCCAGCAGTCCGTCACGGTTCTATAATTCACCCCTCCACTTT. Its translation is CASSPSRFYNSPLHF.

This clone was detected once. The rearrangement links TRBV4-1 to TRBJ1-1, with D perhaps TRBD1 (5 bases). V lost 3 bases to trimming and J lost 1 base, with 18 bases between them. The CDR3 extends over 17 amino acids. Germline lookup yields CDR1 MGHRA and CDR2 YSYEKL. The CDR3 here is CASSHPDSAFRNTEAFF. CDR3 coding DNA: TGCGCCAGCAGCCACCCCGACAGTGCATTTAGGAACACTGAAGCTTTCTTT.

The gene calls are TRBV27 and TRBJ1-5; 7 bases are a match to TRBD1. Germline assignment: CDR1 MNHEY and CDR2 SMNVEV (reference sequence). The CDR3 is made up of 13 amino acids. Trimming removed 5 bases from V and 5 bases from J; junction bases left unmatched: 3. CDR3 nucleotide sequence: TGTGCCAGCAGTGGGGACAGCGATCAGCCCCAGCATTTT. Translated: CASSGDSDQPQHF.

This clone occurred once. This chain connects TRBV7-2 to TRBJ2-2, with D unclear. The CDR3 contains 14 residues. V lost 5 bases and J 1 base, leaving 8 bases between the germline ends. CDR1 SGHTA and CDR2 FQGNSA come from the germline V gene. The CDR3 DNA reads as TGTGCCAGCAGCCCTAATCGGAACACCGGGGAGCTGTTTTTT. Its translation is CASSPNRNTGELFF.

CDR3 sequence: CASSPEAGGFTDTQYF. The CDR3 coding sequence is TGTGCCAGCAGCCCGGAGGCGGGGGGATTCACAGATACGCAGTATTTT. The genes are TRBV5-6 and TRBJ2-3, with 8 bases matching TRBD2. The length of the CDR3 is 16 residues. With V trimmed by 4 bases and J by 2 bases, 9 bases remained unmatched. Per germline, CDR1 SGHDT and CDR2 YYEEEE. Full variable domain (remainder filled in from reference TRBV5-6 and TRBJ2-3): DAGVTQSPTHLIKTRGQQVTLRCSPKSGHDTVSWYQQALGQGPQFIFQYYEEEERQRGNFPDRFSGHQFPNYSSELNVNALLLGDSALYLCASSPEAGGFTDTQYFGPGTRLTVL.

The chain links TRBV19 to TRBJ1-5; a possible D gene is TRBD1 (6 bases). The germline V gene encodes CDR1 LNHDA and CDR2 SQIVND (reference sequence). This CDR3 region has 15 residues. Trimming removed 9 bases from V and 4 bases from J, with 19 bases in between. CDR3 amino acids: CASQRFQQGNQPQHF. The CDR3 DNA reads as TGTGCCAGCCAAAGATTCCAGCAGGGGAATCAGCCCCAGCATTTT.

This sequence joins TRBV4-3 and TRBJ1-1, with D possibly matching TRBD1 (6 bases). Germline lookup yields CDR1 LGHNA and CDR2 YSLEER. V was trimmed by 0 bases and J by 6 bases, leaving 14 bases between them. The CDR3 contains 15 residues. CDR3 loop: CASSQDRDIDPEAFF. The CDR3 DNA follows: TGCGCCAGCAGCCAAGATCGGGACATCGACCCTGAAGCTTTCTTT.

The chain recombines TRBV19 with TRBJ1-1; possibly TRBD1 for D (6 bases). The CDR3 runs to 13 residues. Deletions cut 5 bases from V and 5 bases from J, with 12 bases between. CDR1 is LNHDA and CDR2 is SQIVND in the germline V gene (reference sequence). The DNA for the CDR3 is TGTGCCAGTAGTCAGGGAAGGGGGACTGAAGCTTTCTTT. Amino acids: CASSQGRGTEAFF.